This note documents a single TCR beta chain sequence. The sample is drawn from a study of blood T cells in healthy people across ages. With 6 bases removed from V and 7 bases from J, the gap between germline ends came to 15 bases. The CDR3 extends over 14 amino acids. Collection of 8.5 to 10 milliliters of peripheral blood was performed for each donor. For the second PCR, which ran for 7 to 11 cycles, a sample-barcoded 5' primer and a J-beta primer mix were used. TCRdb reanalysed the 5' RACE reads using MiXCR and keeps one entry per CDR3 protein. The sample includes 600,000 to 1,000,000 distinct CDR3 sequences, around 25% seen only once; the top ten take approximately 4%. The sample was also reused in another study, on T cells of mothers and their children.

Sequencing used blood. This receptor was obtained from a boy aged 5-17 years in good health. The chain joins TRBV12-3 or TRBV12-4 to TRBJ1-4; no firm D call. The CDR3 protein is CASSPVARIEKLFF. CDR3 bases: TGTGCCAGCAGCCCGGTGGCTAGAATTGAAAAACTGTTTTTT.